The sequence of this T cell receptor beta chain was determined in a study of blood T cell repertoires in COVID-19. In the study overall: Spain, Italy and the United States supplied samples that represented acute and convalescent COVID-19. PBMCs, B-cell-depleted T cells, or T cells provided the cDNA or gDNA that made up the material.

In the study's own analysis: Amplification from reference gene primers served as the basis for estimated nucleated cell counts. Here immunoSEQ multiplex PCR was the method, and the copy in TCRdb shows in-frame clones only, minus some. That table supplies the V and J calls and clone size; D and trimming were determined from the DNA. The data contain 270,000 or so clones, about nine tenths of them singletons. Germline V gene lookup returns CDR1 MNHNS and CDR2 SASEGT. V lost 2 bases and J lost 4, with 3 bases in between. The CDR3 runs 12 residues. The specimen sequenced was peripheral blood. The sequence derives from a woman in her forties who had recovered from COVID-19. The rearrangement links TRBV6-1 to TRBJ1-3; no clear D. Here the CDR3 DNA reads TGTGCCAGCAGTGAAATAGGAAACACCATATATTTT. This encodes CASSEIGNTIYF.